The rows below give T cell receptor beta chains drawn from one sample of a study of T cells after yellow fever vaccination. TCRdb analysed the 5' RACE reads with MiXCR anew, one entry per CDR3 protein. The sample yields approximately 300,000 distinct CDR3 sequences, roughly 13% seen once. The starting material was CD4+ T cells sorted from PBMCs, obtained 45 days after the yellow fever booster vaccination. The receptors come from a man aged 30 to 39 who received the YFV17D yellow fever vaccine. Both conserved end residues are part of each CDR3. D genes are given only for firm matches. Rows may omit the clone size; those that give it use once, few, many or a size class.

few,TRBJ2-1,TRBV5-1,TRBD2,CASSLEGGVGNEQFF,TGCGCCAGCAGCCTGGAGGGAGGGGTTGGCAATGAGCAGTTCTTC
few,TRBJ2-7,TRBV15,NA,CATSSVGVHEQYF,TGTGCCACCAGCAGTGTCGGGGTACACGAGCAGTACTTC
many,TRBJ1-1,TRBV7-3,NA,CASSLTANTEAFF,TGTGCCAGCAGCTTAACGGCCAACACTGAAGCTTTCTTT
few,TRBJ2-1,TRBV28,NA,CASQPPGSRNEQFF,TGTGCCAGCCAGCCTCCTGGCTCCCGCAATGAGCAGTTCTTC
NA,TRBJ2-3,TRBV29-1,NA,CSVERGTPPTDTQYF,TGCAGCGTTGAAAGAGGGACCCCCCCGACAGATACGCAGTATTTT
NA,TRBJ2-7,TRBV20-1,TRBD2,CSGGGGPTPYEQYF,TGCAGCGGGGGGGGCGGACCCACCCCCTACGAGCAGTACTTC
NA,TRBJ2-5,TRBV25-1,NA,CASSESLTFGTQYF,TGTGCCAGCAGTGAAAGTCTGACCTTTGGGACCCAGTACTTC
few,TRBJ1-2,TRBV7-2,NA,CASSLGRSLKEISGYTF,TGTGCCAGCAGCTTAGGCCGGTCGTTGAAAGAGATTTCGGGCTACACCTTC
few,TRBJ1-6,TRBV4-3,NA,CASSQGAQNSPLHF,TGCGCCAGCAGCCAGGGGGCCCAAAATTCACCCCTCCACTTT
many,TRBJ2-7,TRBV20-1,TRBD2,CSARTPFREVEQYF,TGCAGTGCTAGGACCCCTTTTCGGGAGGTCGAGCAGTACTTC
NA,TRBJ2-7,TRBV7-2,NA,CASSPAVVSYEQYF,TGTGCCAGCAGCCCTGCGGTAGTCTCCTACGAGCAGTACTTC
few,TRBJ2-3,TRBV12-3/TRBV12-4,NA,CASSPKGGGDTQYF,TGTGCCAGCAGCCCCAAGGGGGGAGGAGATACGCAGTATTTT
few,TRBJ2-1,TRBV5-1,NA,CASSLANPLYNEQFF,TGCGCCAGCAGCTTGGCGAATCCGCTATACAATGAGCAGTTCTTC
few,TRBJ2-1,TRBV9,NA,CASNSGRQFSYNEQFF,TGTGCCAGCAACTCTGGGAGGCAATTCTCCTACAATGAGCAGTTCTTC
NA,TRBJ2-7,TRBV20-1,TRBD2,CSATPPTSGRNEQYF,TGCAGTGCCACACCCCCGACTAGCGGGAGGAACGAGCAGTACTTC
NA,TRBJ2-6,TRBV7-2,NA,CASSLSKSGANVLTF,TGTGCCAGCAGCTTATCCAAGTCTGGGGCCAACGTCCTGACTTTC
NA,TRBJ2-1,TRBV7-8,NA,CASSLPYRAWASYNEQFF,TGTGCCAGCAGCTTACCCTACAGGGCTTGGGCCTCCTACAATGAGCAGTTCTTC
NA,TRBJ2-2,TRBV2,TRBD1,CASATGLSAGELFF,TGTGCCAGCGCGACAGGGTTGAGTGCCGGGGAGCTGTTTTTT
NA,TRBJ2-7,TRBV5-1,NA,CASSLVGADEQYF,TGCGCCAGCAGCTTGGTGGGGGCCGACGAGCAGTACTTC
few,TRBJ2-5,TRBV27,NA,CASSFAGRGETQYF,TGTGCCAGCAGTTTTGCGGGGCGAGGAGAGACCCAGTACTTC
few,TRBJ2-7,TRBV18,NA,CASSPLDTGRGEQYF,TGTGCCAGCTCACCACTCGACACCGGCAGGGGCGAGCAGTACTTC
few,TRBJ2-7,TRBV7-2,TRBD2,CASSFRLGLVYEQYF,TGTGCCAGCAGCTTCAGGTTAGGACTAGTCTACGAGCAGTACTTC
few,TRBJ2-3,TRBV20-1,TRBD2,CSARGTSGTDTQYF,TGCAGTGCTAGAGGGACTAGCGGCACAGATACGCAGTATTTT
few,TRBJ2-5,TRBV20-1,NA,CSARENLYQETQYF,TGCAGTGCTAGAGAGAACCTGTACCAAGAGACCCAGTACTTC
many,TRBJ2-2,TRBV29-1,NA,CSGGEGGELFF,TGCAGCGGAGGGGAAGGCGGGGAGCTGTTTTTT
many,TRBJ2-7,TRBV29-1,TRBD1,CSVEEYGASGGEQYF,TGCAGCGTTGAAGAATACGGGGCGTCAGGGGGCGAGCAGTACTTC
NA,TRBJ2-5,TRBV20-1,TRBD1,CSAISGTGTETQYF,TGCAGTGCAATTTCGGGGACAGGGACGGAGACCCAGTACTTC
few,TRBJ2-2,TRBV7-2,NA,CASSATALFNTGELFF,TGTGCCAGCAGCGCCACGGCCCTCTTTAACACCGGGGAGCTGTTTTTT
NA,TRBJ1-5,TRBV18,NA,CASTRGPGQPQHF,TGTGCCAGCACAAGGGGTCCCGGTCAGCCCCAGCATTTT
NA,TRBJ2-5,TRBV12-3/TRBV12-4,NA,CASSNWGNQETQYF,TGTGCCAGCTCGAATTGGGGGAACCAAGAGACCCAGTACTTC
NA,TRBJ2-2,TRBV15,NA,CATSITGELFF,TGTGCCACCAGCATCACCGGGGAGCTGTTTTTT
NA,TRBJ2-7,TRBV11-2,NA,CASSLPGTGGEQYF,TGTGCCAGCAGCTTACCGGGGACCGGAGGGGAGCAGTACTTC
NA,TRBJ2-6,TRBV10-2,NA,CASSDHRSGANVLTF,TGCGCCAGCAGTGACCACAGGTCGGGGGCCAACGTCCTGACTTTC
few,TRBJ2-3,TRBV10-3,TRBD2,CAKSGTSDTDTQYF,TGTGCCAAGTCCGGGACTAGCGACACAGATACGCAGTATTTT
few,TRBJ1-2,TRBV3-1,NA,CASSQNTESYGYTF,TGTGCCAGCAGCCAAAACACGGAATCCTATGGCTACACCTTC
few,TRBJ1-5,TRBV20-1,NA,CSAPDRNSNQPQHF,TGCAGTGCCCCTGACAGGAATAGCAATCAGCCCCAGCATTTT
few,TRBJ2-7,TRBV5-1,NA,CASSPPGTPGREYF,TGCGCCAGCAGCCCCCCCGGTACCCCCGGTCGGGAGTACTTC
NA,TRBJ2-1,TRBV7-9,TRBD1,CASSWPLGQGISRQFF,TGTGCCAGCAGCTGGCCTCTGGGACAGGGGATCTCCCGACAGTTCTTC
few,TRBJ2-2,TRBV15,TRBD2,CATSRGTSGRGTGELFF,TGTGCCACCAGCAGAGGGACTAGCGGGAGAGGGACCGGGGAGCTGTTTTTT
once,TRBJ2-5,TRBV4-3,NA,CASSQGRQETQYF,TGCGCCAGCAGCCAAGGACGTCAAGAGACCCAGTACTTC
NA,TRBJ2-7,TRBV13,TRBD2,CASSRREGLTLYEQYF,TGTGCCAGCAGCCGCAGGGAGGGGTTGACGCTCTACGAGCAGTACTTC
few,TRBJ1-2,TRBV14,NA,CASSLLSRQLSGYTF,TGTGCCAGCAGCCTCCTTTCGCGACAGCTCAGCGGCTACACCTTC
NA,TRBJ1-5,TRBV7-2,NA,CASSLRWGDNQPQHF,TGTGCCAGCAGCTTAAGGTGGGGGGATAATCAGCCCCAGCATTTT
few,TRBJ2-7,TRBV3-1,TRBD2,CASSQNRLAGSYEQYF,TGTGCCAGCAGCCAAAACCGACTAGCGGGAAGCTACGAGCAGTACTTC
few,TRBJ2-5,TRBV12-3/TRBV12-4,NA,CASSFGVTQYF,TGTGCCAGCAGTTTCGGGGTAACCCAGTACTTC
few,TRBJ2-5,TRBV7-8,NA,CASSFGGLETQYF,TGTGCCAGCAGCTTCGGGGGGCTGGAGACCCAGTACTTC
NA,TRBJ2-3,TRBV9,NA,CASSATSSADTQYF,TGTGCCAGCAGCGCAACTAGCAGCGCAGATACGCAGTATTTT
few,TRBJ1-3,TRBV5-1,TRBD1,CASSPGQGNGNTIYF,TGCGCCAGCAGCCCGGGACAGGGGAATGGAAACACCATCTATTTT
few,TRBJ1-1,TRBV5-1,NA,CASSLGAAGANTEAFF,TGCGCCAGCAGCTTGGGGGCCGCAGGCGCGAACACTGAAGCTTTCTTT
NA,TRBJ1-2,TRBV15,TRBD1,CATRQGADRYGYTF,TGTGCCACCAGACAGGGGGCGGATCGCTATGGCTACACCTTC
NA,TRBJ2-7,TRBV29-1,NA,CSVEAGLSPHEQYF,TGCAGCGTTGAAGCGGGGCTCAGTCCCCACGAGCAGTACTTC
NA,TRBJ2-1,TRBV5-1,NA,CASSLVSREFRGHYNEQFF,TGCGCCAGCAGCTTGGTAAGTCGAGAGTTCCGGGGGCACTACAATGAGCAGTTCTTC
few,TRBJ2-6,TRBV30,NA,CAWSVIGAGANVLTF,TGTGCCTGGAGTGTAATAGGGGCTGGGGCCAACGTCCTGACTTTC
few,TRBJ2-3,TRBV3-1,NA,CASSQDGLALSTDTQYF,TGTGCCAGCAGCCAAGACGGGTTAGCGCTGAGCACAGATACGCAGTATTTT